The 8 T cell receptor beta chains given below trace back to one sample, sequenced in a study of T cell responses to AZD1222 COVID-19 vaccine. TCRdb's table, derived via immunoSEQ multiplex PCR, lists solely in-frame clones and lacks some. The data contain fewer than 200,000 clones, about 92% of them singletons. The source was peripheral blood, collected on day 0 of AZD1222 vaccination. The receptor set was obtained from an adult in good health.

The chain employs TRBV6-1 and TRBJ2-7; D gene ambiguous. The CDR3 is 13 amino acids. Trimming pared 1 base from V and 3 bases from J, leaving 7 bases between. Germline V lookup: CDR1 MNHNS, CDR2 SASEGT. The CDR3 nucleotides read TGTGCCAGCAGTGAAGGTGTGAACTACGAGCAGTACTTC. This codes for CASSEGVNYEQYF.

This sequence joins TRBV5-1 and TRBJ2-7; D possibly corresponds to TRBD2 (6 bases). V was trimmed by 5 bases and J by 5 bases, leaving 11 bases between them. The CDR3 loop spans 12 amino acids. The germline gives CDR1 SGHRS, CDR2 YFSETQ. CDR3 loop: CASRRDLDEQYF. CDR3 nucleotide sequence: TGCGCCAGCAGGCGGGACCTAGACGAGCAGTACTTC.

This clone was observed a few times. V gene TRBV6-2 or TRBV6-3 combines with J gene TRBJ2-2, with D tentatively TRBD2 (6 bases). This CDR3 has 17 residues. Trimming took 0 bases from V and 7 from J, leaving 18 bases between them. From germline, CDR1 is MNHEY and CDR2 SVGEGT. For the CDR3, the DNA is TGTGCCAGCAGTTACTCAGTAGCGGAGCCCTTCGACGGGGAGCTGTTTTTT. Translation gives CASSYSVAEPFDGELFF.

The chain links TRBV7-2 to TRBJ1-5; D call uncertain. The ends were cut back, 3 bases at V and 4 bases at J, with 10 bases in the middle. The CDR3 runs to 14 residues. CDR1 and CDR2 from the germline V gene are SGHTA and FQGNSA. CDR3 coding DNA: TGTGCCAGCAGCTTGGTGGGAAAAAATCAGCCCCAGCATTTT. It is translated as CASSLVGKNQPQHF.

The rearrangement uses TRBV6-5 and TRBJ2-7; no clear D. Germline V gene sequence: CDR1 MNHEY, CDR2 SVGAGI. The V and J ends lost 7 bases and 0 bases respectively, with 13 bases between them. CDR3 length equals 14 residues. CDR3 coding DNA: TGTGCCAGCATCCCCTCATCGGGCTCCTACGAGCAGTACGTC. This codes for CASIPSSGSYEQYV.

CDR3 region: CASSAGSAEAFF. CDR3 DNA sequence: TGTGCCAGCAGCGCAGGGTCAGCTGAAGCTTTCTTT. This chain connects TRBV5-6 to TRBJ1-1, with D perhaps TRBD1 (5 bases). The CDR3 contains 12 residues. From germline, CDR1 is SGHDT and CDR2 YYEEEE. Trimming pared 4 bases from V and 6 bases from J, leaving 10 bases between.

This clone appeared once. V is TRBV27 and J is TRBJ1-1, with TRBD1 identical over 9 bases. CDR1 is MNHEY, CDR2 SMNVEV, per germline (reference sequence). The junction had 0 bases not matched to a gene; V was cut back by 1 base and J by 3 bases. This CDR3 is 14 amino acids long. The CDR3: CASSLWDRDTEAFF. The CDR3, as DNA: TGTGCCAGCAGTTTATGGGACAGGGACACTGAAGCTTTCTTT.

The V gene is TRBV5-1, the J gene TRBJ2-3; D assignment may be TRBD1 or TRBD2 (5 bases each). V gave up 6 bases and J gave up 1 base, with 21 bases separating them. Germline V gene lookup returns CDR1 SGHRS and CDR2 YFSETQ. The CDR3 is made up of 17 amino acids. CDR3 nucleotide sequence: TGCGCCAGCACCGACATCTATAACAGGCGGGGCACAGATACGCAGTATTTT. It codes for CASTDIYNRRGTDTQYF.